What follows describes a single T cell receptor (beta chain). The data were taken from a study of beta chain features in type 1 diabetes. What was sequenced were expressed TCRB transcripts, since all of the isolated RNA had been reverse transcribed. Libraries were prepared by immunoSEQ multiplex PCR; TCRdb keeps only in-frame clonotypes and omits some of them. The repertoire holds 350,000 to 450,000 clones, with approximately 13% as singletons. Between the trimmed V and J ends, which lost 3 bases and 0 bases, there was a span of 12 bases. Per germline, CDR1 SGDLS and CDR2 YYNGEE. The length of the CDR3 is 15 residues.

The sample consisted of naive CD4+ T cells from blood. V gene TRBV9 combines with J gene TRBJ1-1, with D possibly being TRBD1 (5 bases). The receptor's source is a man younger than 40 in good health. The CDR3 sequence: CASSASGAMNTEAFF. In DNA form, the CDR3 reads TGTGCCAGCAGCGCCTCTGGGGCGATGAACACTGAAGCTTTCTTT.